Detailed here is one TCR beta chain. This clone was detected a few times. Its antigen target is currently unknown. No quality values exist for individual bases; no much larger clone is one base distant. The donors were healthy, HIV-negative adults who had no recently reported acute infections or vaccinations. Every donor was a Caucasian adult living in Nashville, Tennessee, USA. For unsorted samples, 90 million to 95 million PBMCs were counted, and genomic DNA was extracted using the QIAamp DNA Blood Mini kit. Blood was collected by leukapheresis, and PBMCs were isolated by Ficoll-Histopaque density gradient centrifugation and then cryopreserved in liquid nitrogen vapor phase. Using the deep immunoSEQ assay, multiplex PCR amplified TCR CDR3 regions from genomic DNA. For each cell subset, the extracted genomic DNA was distributed evenly across all wells of several immunoSEQ 96-well plates, and each plate served as one replicate. For unsorted PBMC, about 270 ng of genomic DNA, equivalent to about 30,000 T cell genomes, went into each replicate PCR. Ten immunoSEQ deep assay plates were used to sequence the unsorted PBMC genomic DNA. The purified libraries were quantified using a Qubit 3.0 fluorometer, sized with a Bioanalyzer 2100, and then quantified again using the KAPA Library Quantification kit. A separate single-read 150-cycle Illumina NextSeq 550 flow cell was used to sequence each immunoSEQ 96-well plate. The published analysis was carried out like this. Because the immunoSEQ output included only junctional sequences and no quality scores, the filtering could not be the same as the filtering used for full-length reads. Sequences were annotated with PyIR, a Python wrapper for IgBLAST v1.9, and V/J genes and CDR3 were assigned using IMGT germline references. Any read was removed if the V/J assignment was weak (E-value above 1e-6), the CDR3 was missing, or the read contained stop codons, out-of-frame junctions, or ambiguous translated residues. V3J clonotypes were defined by identical inferred V gene, J gene, and CDR3 amino acid sequence. The percentage overlap between two repertoires was calculated by dividing the number of shared unique clonotypes by the size of the smaller repertoire. RTK rarefaction, the Chao1 estimator, and Recon v2.1 estimates of unobserved clonotypes were used to assess repertoire richness. The source is immuneACCESS, and TCRdb retained only in-frame sequences with V and J called. Part of the clones is not carried over; for the studies checked, unresolved V genes explain less than half of this, and the remainder is unexplained. The V and J calls and the clone size are those of that table, but D and trimming were determined from the DNA. This sample gives roughly 500,000 clones in total; roughly four fifths of them show up just once. The ten largest clones add up to 13% of the sample.

The V end loses 2 bases and the J end loses 0 bases, and a stretch of 11 bases separates them. Reading the germline V gene gives CDR1 MDHEN and CDR2 SYDVKM. The CDR3, from cysteine to phenylalanine, totals 16 residues. The retained sequence is limited to the CDR3, 48 bases, with the frame set at the first base. The data were taken from a study of shared clonotypes between healthy human individuals (dated by TCRdb to the early 2020s). General notes on the study: The cohort included three men and a couple of women between 18 and 49 years of age. Per donor, leukapheresis produced somewhere between about 0.94 and 8.9 billion PBMCs. Different laboratories and diverse techniques were used to prepare libraries and sequence TCR repertoires, to increase sequencing depth and limit assay-specific biases. The study deeply sequenced blood TCR repertoires of about 5 healthy adults to estimate repertoire size and the extent of clonotype sharing between individuals. Broader findings and caveats from the paper: Sampling was restricted to blood, and TCR repertoires in tissues likely differ from the TCR repertoires found in blood. The genetic and exposure-history diversity represented was limited by the small number of donors. Pairwise subsampling indicated that sequencing depth was expected to affect the degree of clonotype sharing among donors.

Sequenced sample: PBMCs. The chain couples TRBV28 to TRBJ1-5; the D gene cannot be resolved reliably. The clonotype comes from a woman in her 40s in good health. Some clones in this sample may be carry-over from other donors' samples. This receptor carries the CDR3 CASSLSSGLSNQPQHF. The nucleotide sequence is TGTGCCAGCAGTTTAAGTTCGGGTCTTAGCAATCAGCCCCAGCATTTT. Reference TRBV28 and TRBJ1-5 proteins supply the regions before and after the CDR3; the full variable domain is: DVKVTQSSRYLVKRTGEKVFLECVQDMDHENMFWYRQDPGLGLRLIYFSYDVKMKEKGDIPEGYSVSREKKERFSLILESASTNQTSMYLCASSLSSGLSNQPQHFGDGTRLSIL.